This TCR beta chain came from a study of human T cells and chemical hapten exposure. Across the study: Patch tests delivered 0.01% DPC to the upper back and were evaluated at 6 days.

This CDR3 has 16 amino acids. V lost 6 bases to trimming and J lost 2 bases; unmatched junction nucleotides: 12. Germline V lookup: CDR1 MNHNS, CDR2 SASEGT. Individual cDNA molecules had unique molecular identifiers attached to them by the library. TCRdb itself ran the RACE reads through MiXCR, one entry per CDR3 protein. Of roughly 82,000 distinct CDR3 sequences in the sample, 12% were seen once. This clonotype was observed a handful of times. Time point noted: patch test 1, 2 weeks after DPC sensitization. The treatment was: therapeutic diphenylcyclopropenone sensitization with weekly scalp DPC. Sequencing was performed on whole blood, taken in connection with sensitization to the hapten diphenylcyclopropenone (DPC). The chain recombines TRBV6-1 with TRBJ2-7, with TRBD2 identical over 8 bases. The sequence derives from a woman aged 55-70 years with alopecia areata. Some clones in this sample may be carry-over from other donors' samples. The CDR3 coding sequence is TGTGCCAGCAGCTTACACCATAGCGGGACGGCCTACGAGCAGTACTTC. This sequence encodes CASSLHHSGTAYEQYF.